The entry below gives a single T cell receptor (beta chain) sequence along with its context. Germline lookup yields CDR1 ENHRY and CDR2 SYGVKD. CDR3 length equals 14 residues. V lost 6 bases to trimming and J lost 3 bases; unmatched junction nucleotides: 3. The data are from a study of blood T cell repertoires in COVID-19. Participants spanned ages about 18 to 89 years and resided in some 22 US areas. Study processing details: Amplification of reference gene primers provided the estimated nucleated cell counts. Method: immunoSEQ multiplex PCR; TCRdb's copy keeps in-frame clones and lacks some. The V and J calls and clone size are taken from that table; D and trimming were inferred from the DNA. The sample has 150,000 or so clones, 65% to 85% seen once; the top ten hold 5.5% to 7.5%.

The clonotype originates from a woman aged 50 to 60 who had been exposed to COVID-19. The sequencing sample was made of PBMCs or T cells enriched from blood (not recorded which). This chain connects TRBV10-3 to TRBJ1-5; 9 bases agree with TRBD1. In DNA, the CDR3 is TGTGCCATCAGGGGACAGGGTTTCAATCAGCCCCAGCATTTT. The encoded protein is CAIRGQGFNQPQHF.